These T cell receptor beta chains were read from a single sample in a study of T cell changes during pregnancy in multiple sclerosis. The repertoire was sequenced with immunoSEQ multiplex PCR; TCRdb's copy has only in-frame clones and lacks some. The table records approximately 46,000 clones, 75% to 90% of them present only once. The material was CD8+ T cells from peripheral blood mononuclear cells, obtained in the second trimester of pregnancy. Receptor source: a female donor with multiple sclerosis, enrolled in a pregnancy study. Both conserved end residues are part of each CDR3. Fields, in order: CDR3 protein, CDR3 DNA, clone size, D gene, V gene, J gene. The D gene is left open where the match is weak. The listing skips clone size in some rows; elsewhere it reads once, few, many or a size class.

CDR3 protein: CASSYTLDSNYGYTF
CDR3 DNA: TGTGCCAGCAGCTACACCTTAGACAGTAACTATGGCTACACCTTC
clone size: once
D gene: .
V gene: TRBV7-9
J gene: TRBJ1-2

CDR3 protein: CASSTGANVLTF
CDR3 DNA: TGTGCCAGCAGTACTGGGGCCAACGTCCTGACTTTC
clone size: .
D gene: .
V gene: TRBV9
J gene: TRBJ2-6

CDR3 protein: CASSLGLSSGNTIYF
CDR3 DNA: TGTGCCAGCAGCTTGGGACTAAGCTCTGGAAACACCATATATTTT
clone size: .
D gene: .
V gene: TRBV5-6
J gene: TRBJ1-3

CDR3 protein: CASSWDSGGAIEQFF
CDR3 DNA: TGTGCCAGCAGTTGGGATAGCGGGGGGGCCATTGAGCAGTTCTTC
clone size: .
D gene: TRBD2
V gene: TRBV27
J gene: TRBJ2-1

CDR3 protein: CASSYSEGSGAEAFF
CDR3 DNA: TGTGCCAGCAGTTACTCAGAGGGTTCGGGCGCTGAAGCTTTCTTT
clone size: .
D gene: .
V gene: TRBV6-5
J gene: TRBJ1-1

CDR3 protein: CASSIPRTSGGGETQYF
CDR3 DNA: TGTGCCAGTAGTATCCCGCGGACTAGCGGGGGAGGAGAGACCCAGTACTTC
clone size: .
D gene: TRBD2
V gene: TRBV19
J gene: TRBJ2-5

CDR3 protein: CASSVGLRQGAMETQYF
CDR3 DNA: TGTGCCAGCAGCGTAGGATTAAGGCAGGGGGCGATGGAGACCCAGTACTTC
clone size: once
D gene: TRBD1
V gene: TRBV9
J gene: TRBJ2-5

CDR3 protein: CASSLARENTEAFF
CDR3 DNA: TGTGCCAGCAGTTTGGCCAGGGAAAACACTGAAGCTTTCTTT
clone size: once
D gene: .
V gene: TRBV27
J gene: TRBJ1-1

CDR3 protein: CSVSGVPEAFF
CDR3 DNA: TGCAGCGTTTCAGGGGTCCCTGAAGCTTTCTTT
clone size: .
D gene: .
V gene: TRBV29-1
J gene: TRBJ1-1

CDR3 protein: CASSLDPEAIEKLFF
CDR3 DNA: TGTGCCAGCAGCTTAGATCCTGAGGCTATTGAAAAACTGTTTTTT
clone size: .
D gene: .
V gene: TRBV7-8
J gene: TRBJ1-4

CDR3 protein: CASSFDRAVLDF
CDR3 DNA: TGTGCCAGCAGCTTTGACAGGGCCGTTCTTGACTTC
clone size: .
D gene: TRBD1
V gene: TRBV7-6
J gene: TRBJ2-7

CDR3 protein: CASSKSPAAGLGDEQYF
CDR3 DNA: TGTGCCAGCAGCAAATCCCCGGCGGCAGGGCTAGGTGACGAGCAGTACTTC
clone size: .
D gene: .
V gene: TRBV7-8
J gene: TRBJ2-7

CDR3 protein: CAINTGSEQFF
CDR3 DNA: TGTGCCATCAATACAGGGTCTGAGCAGTTCTTC
clone size: .
D gene: .
V gene: TRBV10-3
J gene: TRBJ2-1

CDR3 protein: CASSLGLAYSYEQYF
CDR3 DNA: TGTGCCAGCAGCCTGGGACTAGCGTATTCCTACGAGCAGTACTTC
clone size: .
D gene: TRBD2
V gene: TRBV4-2
J gene: TRBJ2-7

CDR3 protein: CASGLVFLGLAGDYEQFF
CDR3 DNA: TGTGCTAGTGGTTTGGTCTTTCTTGGACTAGCGGGGGACTATGAGCAGTTCTTC
clone size: .
D gene: TRBD2
V gene: TRBV12-5
J gene: TRBJ2-1

CDR3 protein: CASSQGRGDTQYF
CDR3 DNA: TGTGCCAGCAGCCAAGGACGGGGGGATACGCAGTATTTT
clone size: .
D gene: .
V gene: TRBV14
J gene: TRBJ2-3

CDR3 protein: CASTSWLAGKGNEQFF
CDR3 DNA: TGCGCCAGCACCTCCTGGCTAGCGGGTAAGGGGAATGAGCAGTTCTTC
clone size: .
D gene: TRBD2
V gene: TRBV4-1
J gene: TRBJ2-1

CDR3 protein: CASSDRFYGYTF
CDR3 DNA: TGTGCCAGCAGCGACAGGTTCTATGGCTACACCTTC
clone size: .
D gene: .
V gene: TRBV27
J gene: TRBJ1-2

CDR3 protein: CASSIPGDSLNTEAFF
CDR3 DNA: TGTGCCAGCAGTATCCCGGGGGACAGCCTTAACACTGAAGCTTTCTTT
clone size: .
D gene: TRBD1
V gene: TRBV28
J gene: TRBJ1-1

CDR3 protein: CASSLGSLYGYTF
CDR3 DNA: TGTGCCAGCAGCTTAGGTAGCCTCTATGGCTACACCTTC
clone size: .
D gene: .
V gene: TRBV5-6
J gene: TRBJ1-2

CDR3 protein: CASSLGDGREEQYF
CDR3 DNA: TGTGCCAGCAGCTTAGGGGACGGGCGGGAGGAGCAGTACTTC
clone size: .
D gene: TRBD2
V gene: TRBV13
J gene: TRBJ2-7

CDR3 protein: CAITKGQTYEQYF
CDR3 DNA: TGTGCCATCACAAAGGGGCAAACCTACGAGCAGTACTTC
clone size: .
D gene: .
V gene: TRBV10-3
J gene: TRBJ2-7

CDR3 protein: CASNGAVNTEAFF
CDR3 DNA: TGTGCCAGCAATGGGGCTGTGAACACTGAAGCTTTCTTT
clone size: .
D gene: .
V gene: TRBV2
J gene: TRBJ1-1

CDR3 protein: CASSVAGAMNTEAFF
CDR3 DNA: TGTGCCAGCAGCGTAGCTGGGGCCATGAACACTGAAGCTTTCTTT
clone size: .
D gene: .
V gene: TRBV9
J gene: TRBJ1-1

CDR3 protein: CASSPSGGNQPQHF
CDR3 DNA: TGTGCCAGCAGTCCCAGCGGGGGCAATCAGCCCCAGCATTTT
clone size: .
D gene: .
V gene: TRBV14
J gene: TRBJ1-5

CDR3 protein: CASTDRPTEAFF
CDR3 DNA: TGCGCCAGCACTGACAGGCCCACTGAAGCTTTCTTT
clone size: .
D gene: .
V gene: TRBV10-2
J gene: TRBJ1-1

CDR3 protein: CASSIGSLLTGETQYF
CDR3 DNA: TGTGCCAGTAGTATAGGGTCCCTTTTAACTGGAGAGACCCAGTACTTC
clone size: .
D gene: .
V gene: TRBV19
J gene: TRBJ2-5

CDR3 protein: CASSEESRVIQYF
CDR3 DNA: TGTGCCAGCAGCGAAGAGAGCAGGGTCATTCAGTACTTC
clone size: .
D gene: .
V gene: TRBV7-9
J gene: TRBJ2-4

CDR3 protein: CASSPRGAYSNQPQHF
CDR3 DNA: TGTGCCAGCAGTCCACGGGGGGCGTATAGCAATCAGCCCCAGCATTTT
clone size: .
D gene: .
V gene: TRBV28
J gene: TRBJ1-5

CDR3 protein: CASSDREGYGGHGYTF
CDR3 DNA: TGTGCCAGCAGCGACAGGGAAGGGTATGGTGGGCATGGCTACACCTTC
clone size: .
D gene: TRBD1
V gene: TRBV6-6
J gene: TRBJ1-2

CDR3 protein: CASSQDSYGTSTDTQYF
CDR3 DNA: TGCGCCAGCAGCCAAGATTCTTATGGGACTAGTACGGATACGCAGTATTTT
clone size: .
D gene: TRBD2
V gene: TRBV4-1
J gene: TRBJ2-3

CDR3 protein: CASSLVSGGAVETQYF
CDR3 DNA: TGTGCCAGCAGTTTGGTTAGCGGGGGGGCGGTAGAGACCCAGTACTTC
clone size: .
D gene: TRBD2
V gene: TRBV27
J gene: TRBJ2-5

CDR3 protein: CASSGDREGNTEAFF
CDR3 DNA: TGTGCCAGCAGCGGGGACAGAGAAGGGAACACTGAAGCTTTCTTT
clone size: once
D gene: TRBD1
V gene: TRBV5-6
J gene: TRBJ1-1

CDR3 protein: CASGETNSYNEQFF
CDR3 DNA: TGTGCCAGCGGGGAGACTAATTCCTACAATGAGCAGTTCTTC
clone size: .
D gene: .
V gene: TRBV7-3
J gene: TRBJ2-1

CDR3 protein: CASSIAGQDSYEQYF
CDR3 DNA: TGTGCCAGTAGTATAGCGGGACAGGACTCCTACGAGCAGTACTTC
clone size: .
D gene: TRBD1
V gene: TRBV19
J gene: TRBJ2-7

CDR3 protein: CASSTTGTGIRNEQFF
CDR3 DNA: TGTGCCAGCAGCACCACCGGGACAGGGATTCGGAATGAGCAGTTCTTC
clone size: .
D gene: TRBD1
V gene: TRBV7-9
J gene: TRBJ2-1

CDR3 protein: CASSLTETYEQYF
CDR3 DNA: TGTGCCAGCAGTTTAACTGAGACCTACGAGCAGTACTTC
clone size: once
D gene: .
V gene: TRBV27
J gene: TRBJ2-7

CDR3 protein: CASSVDGGAPGELFF
CDR3 DNA: TGTGCCAGCAGCGTAGACGGGGGGGCCCCCGGGGAGCTGTTTTTT
clone size: once
D gene: TRBD2
V gene: TRBV9
J gene: TRBJ2-2

CDR3 protein: CASSKQGQGVTEAFF
CDR3 DNA: TGTGCCAGCAGCAAGCAAGGACAGGGAGTTACTGAAGCTTTCTTT
clone size: .
D gene: TRBD1
V gene: TRBV5-6
J gene: TRBJ1-1

CDR3 protein: CASSSQDAEETQYF
CDR3 DNA: TGTGCCAGCAGTTCACAGGATGCTGAGGAGACCCAGTACTTC
clone size: .
D gene: .
V gene: TRBV6-5
J gene: TRBJ2-5

CDR3 protein: CASSGDRGTGNTIYF
CDR3 DNA: TGTGCCAGCAGCGGGGACAGGGGGACTGGAAACACCATATATTTT
clone size: .
D gene: TRBD1
V gene: TRBV7-9
J gene: TRBJ1-3

CDR3 protein: CASSWGGLDTGELFF
CDR3 DNA: TGTGCCAGCAGTTGGGGAGGGTTGGACACCGGGGAGCTGTTTTTT
clone size: once
D gene: TRBD2
V gene: TRBV27
J gene: TRBJ2-2

CDR3 protein: CASSFVADHTDTQYF
CDR3 DNA: TGTGCCAGCAGCTTTGTCGCAGATCACACAGATACGCAGTATTTT
clone size: once
D gene: .
V gene: TRBV5-6
J gene: TRBJ2-3

CDR3 protein: CASSPPGRAETQYF
CDR3 DNA: TGTGCCAGCAGCCCCCCAGGGAGGGCAGAGACCCAGTACTTC
clone size: once
D gene: TRBD2
V gene: TRBV7-8
J gene: TRBJ2-5

CDR3 protein: CASSSAAGTEAFF
CDR3 DNA: TGTGCCAGCAGTTCCGCGGCGGGGACTGAAGCTTTCTTT
clone size: .
D gene: .
V gene: TRBV6-6
J gene: TRBJ1-1

CDR3 protein: CASSQEQTDHNQPQHF
CDR3 DNA: TGCGCCAGCAGCCAAGAGCAGACAGATCACAATCAGCCCCAGCATTTT
clone size: once
D gene: .
V gene: TRBV4-1
J gene: TRBJ1-5

CDR3 protein: CASSEYREAEAFF
CDR3 DNA: TGTGCCAGCAGCGAGTACAGGGAAGCTGAAGCTTTCTTT
clone size: few
D gene: .
V gene: TRBV4-2
J gene: TRBJ1-1

CDR3 protein: CASSEKARGTDTQYF
CDR3 DNA: TGTGCCAGCAGTGAAAAAGCGCGGGGCACAGATACGCAGTATTTT
clone size: .
D gene: .
V gene: TRBV2
J gene: TRBJ2-3

CDR3 protein: CASSVAGTGPDTGELFF
CDR3 DNA: TGTGCCAGCAGCGTCGCCGGGACAGGGCCAGACACCGGGGAGCTGTTTTTT
clone size: .
D gene: TRBD1
V gene: TRBV7-3
J gene: TRBJ2-2

CDR3 protein: CASSSTGGGNEKLFF
CDR3 DNA: TGTGCCAGCAGCTCGACGGGGGGGGGTAATGAAAAACTGTTTTTT
clone size: .
D gene: .
V gene: TRBV11-3
J gene: TRBJ1-4

CDR3 protein: CAYGSYEQYF
CDR3 DNA: TGTGCCTACGGTTCCTACGAGCAGTACTTC
clone size: .
D gene: .
V gene: TRBV5-4
J gene: TRBJ2-7

CDR3 protein: CASSPGQGTPPYGYTF
CDR3 DNA: TGTGCCAGCAGCCCGGGACAGGGGACTCCTCCCTATGGCTACACCTTC
clone size: .
D gene: TRBD1
V gene: TRBV5-6
J gene: TRBJ1-2

CDR3 protein: CASSVVDTDSPLHF
CDR3 DNA: TGTGCCAGCAGCGTAGTCGACACAGATTCACCCCTCCACTTT
clone size: .
D gene: .
V gene: TRBV9
J gene: TRBJ1-6

CDR3 protein: CASSLLTGRASSYNEQFF
CDR3 DNA: TGTGCCAGCAGCTTACTTACCGGCAGGGCAAGCTCCTACAATGAGCAGTTCTTC
clone size: .
D gene: .
V gene: TRBV7-8
J gene: TRBJ2-1

CDR3 protein: CASSIGQTHYEQYF
CDR3 DNA: TGTGCCAGTAGTATTGGGCAGACCCACTACGAGCAGTACTTC
clone size: medium-sized
D gene: .
V gene: TRBV19
J gene: TRBJ2-7

CDR3 protein: CASTNPDRVPPYEQFF
CDR3 DNA: TGTGCCAGCACCAACCCCGACAGGGTACCCCCTTATGAGCAGTTCTTC
clone size: .
D gene: TRBD1
V gene: TRBV2
J gene: TRBJ2-1

CDR3 protein: CATRSDRAYGYTF
CDR3 DNA: TGTGCCACCCGAAGCGACAGGGCATATGGCTACACCTTC
clone size: .
D gene: TRBD1
V gene: TRBV15
J gene: TRBJ1-2

CDR3 protein: CASSLVVGRPLYNEQFF
CDR3 DNA: TGTGCCAGTAGTTTAGTAGTCGGGAGACCCCTCTACAATGAGCAGTTCTTC
clone size: few
D gene: .
V gene: TRBV19
J gene: TRBJ2-1

CDR3 protein: CASDGQKYEQYF
CDR3 DNA: TGTGCCTCCGACGGACAGAAGTACGAGCAGTACTTC
clone size: .
D gene: .
V gene: TRBV30
J gene: TRBJ2-7

CDR3 protein: CASLAGYTNTGELFF
CDR3 DNA: TGTGCCAGTCTAGCGGGGTACACGAACACCGGGGAGCTGTTTTTT
clone size: .
D gene: TRBD2
V gene: TRBV2
J gene: TRBJ2-2